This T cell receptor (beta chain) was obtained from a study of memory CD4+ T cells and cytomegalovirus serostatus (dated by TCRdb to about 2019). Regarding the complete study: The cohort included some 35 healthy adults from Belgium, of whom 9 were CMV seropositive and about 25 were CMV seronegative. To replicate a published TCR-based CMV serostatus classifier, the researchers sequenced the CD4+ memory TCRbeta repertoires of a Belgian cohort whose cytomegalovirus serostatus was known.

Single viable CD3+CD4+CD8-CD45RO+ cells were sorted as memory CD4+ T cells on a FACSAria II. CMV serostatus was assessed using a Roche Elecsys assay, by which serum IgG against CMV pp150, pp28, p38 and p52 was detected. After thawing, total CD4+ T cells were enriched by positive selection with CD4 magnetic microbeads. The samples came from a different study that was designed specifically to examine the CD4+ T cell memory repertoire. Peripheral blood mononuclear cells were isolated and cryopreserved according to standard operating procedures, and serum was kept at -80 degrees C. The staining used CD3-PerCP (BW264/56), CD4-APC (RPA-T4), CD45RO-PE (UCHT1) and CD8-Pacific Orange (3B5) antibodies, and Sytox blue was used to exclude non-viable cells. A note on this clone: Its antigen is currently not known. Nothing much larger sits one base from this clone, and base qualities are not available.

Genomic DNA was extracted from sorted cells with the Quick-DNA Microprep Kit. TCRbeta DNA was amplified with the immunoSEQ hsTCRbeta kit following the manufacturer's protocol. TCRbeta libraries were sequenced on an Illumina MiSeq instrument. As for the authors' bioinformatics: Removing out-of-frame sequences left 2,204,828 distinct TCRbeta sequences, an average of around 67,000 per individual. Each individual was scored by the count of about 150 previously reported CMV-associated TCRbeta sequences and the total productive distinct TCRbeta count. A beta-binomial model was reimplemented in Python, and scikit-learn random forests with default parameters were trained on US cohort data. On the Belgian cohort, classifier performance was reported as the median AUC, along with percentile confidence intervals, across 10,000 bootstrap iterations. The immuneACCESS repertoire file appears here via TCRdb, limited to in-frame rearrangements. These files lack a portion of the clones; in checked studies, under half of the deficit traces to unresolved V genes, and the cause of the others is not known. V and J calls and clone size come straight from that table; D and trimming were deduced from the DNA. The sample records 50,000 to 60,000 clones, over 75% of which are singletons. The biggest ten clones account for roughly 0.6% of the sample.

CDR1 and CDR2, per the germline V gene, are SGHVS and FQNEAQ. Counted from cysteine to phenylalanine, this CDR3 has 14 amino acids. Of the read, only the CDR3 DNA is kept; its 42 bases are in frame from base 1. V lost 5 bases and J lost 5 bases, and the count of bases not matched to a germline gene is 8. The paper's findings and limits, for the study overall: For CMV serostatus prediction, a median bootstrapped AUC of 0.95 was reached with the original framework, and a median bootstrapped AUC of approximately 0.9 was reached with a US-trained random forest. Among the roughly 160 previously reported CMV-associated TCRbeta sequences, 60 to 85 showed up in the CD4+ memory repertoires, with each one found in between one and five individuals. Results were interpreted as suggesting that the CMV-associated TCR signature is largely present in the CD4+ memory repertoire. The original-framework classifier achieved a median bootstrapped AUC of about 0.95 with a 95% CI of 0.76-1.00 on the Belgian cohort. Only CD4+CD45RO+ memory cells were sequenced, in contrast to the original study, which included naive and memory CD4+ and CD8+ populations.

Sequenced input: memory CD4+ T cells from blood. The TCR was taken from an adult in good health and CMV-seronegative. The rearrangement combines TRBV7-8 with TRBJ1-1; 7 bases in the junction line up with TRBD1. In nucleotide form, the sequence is TGTGCCAGCAGCGCTTCAGGGGGGGGGACTGAAGCTTTCTTT. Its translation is CASSASGGGTEAFF.